The 3 T cell receptor beta chains reported below all come from one sample, sequenced in a study of T-cell memory formation after mild COVID-19. In TCRdb, the 5' RACE reads were re-called with MiXCR into one record per CDR3 protein. The table records under 250,000 distinct CDR3 sequences, 15% to 19% of them present only once. Sequencing used PBMCs or a T cell subset sorted from them (not recorded which). The receptors originated from an adult woman who had mild COVID-19 (a few samples of this study predate the infection). Cell type and time point are not known.

This clonotype was seen a few times. The rearrangement joins TRBV3-1 to TRBJ2-1; TRBD2 agrees at 8 bases. Trimming cost V 6 bases and J 5 bases; bases outside gene matches: 9. Germline CDR1 and CDR2: LGHDT and YNNKEL (reference sequence). The CDR3 extends over 15 amino acids. The DNA of the CDR3 is TGTGCCAGCAGTTTTCCGGGACTAGTGAACAATGAGCAGTTCTTC. It specifies CASSFPGLVNNEQFF.

This clonotype was seen more than once but under ten times. The chain joins TRBV18 to TRBJ1-1; D uncertain. The length of the CDR3 is 15 residues. With 0 bases removed from V and 0 bases from J, the gap between germline ends came to 8 bases. Germline loops: CDR1 KGHSH, CDR2 LQKENI. The CDR3 DNA sequence: TGTGCCAGCTCACCACCGAACACGATGAACACTGAAGCTTTCTTT. Its protein product is CASSPPNTMNTEAFF.

The CDR3: CASRSRTGGSGANVLTF. The CDR3 DNA follows: TGTGCCAGCAGATCCCGGACAGGGGGCTCTGGGGCCAACGTCCTGACTTTC. The chain is built from TRBV12-3 or TRBV12-4 and TRBJ2-6, with TRBD1 identical over 10 bases. The CDR3 runs 17 residues. V dropped 6 bases and J dropped 0; count of bases not matched to a gene: 5.